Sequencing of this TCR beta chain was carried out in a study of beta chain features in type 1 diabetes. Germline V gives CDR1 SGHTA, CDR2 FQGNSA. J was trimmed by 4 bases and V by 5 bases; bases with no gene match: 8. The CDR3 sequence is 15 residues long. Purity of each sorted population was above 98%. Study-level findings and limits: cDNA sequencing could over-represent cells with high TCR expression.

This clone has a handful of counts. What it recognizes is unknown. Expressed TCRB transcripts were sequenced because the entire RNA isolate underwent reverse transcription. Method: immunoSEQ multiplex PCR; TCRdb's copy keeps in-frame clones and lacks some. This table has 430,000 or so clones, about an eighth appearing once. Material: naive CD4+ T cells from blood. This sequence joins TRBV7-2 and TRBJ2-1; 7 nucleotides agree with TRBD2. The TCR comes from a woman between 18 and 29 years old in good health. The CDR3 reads CASSPPGLGYNEQFF. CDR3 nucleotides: TGTGCCAGCAGCCCTCCAGGACTAGGATACAATGAGCAGTTCTTC. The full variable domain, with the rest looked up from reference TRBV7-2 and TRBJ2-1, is GAGVSQSPSNKVTEKGKDVELRCDPISGHTALYWYRQSLGQGLEFLIYFQGNSAPDKSGLPSDRFSAERTGGSVSTLTIQRTQQEDSAVYLCASSPPGLGYNEQFFGPGTRLTVL.